This paragraph reports one TCR beta chain. What it binds is unknown. In generating TCR beta cDNA, 5'RACE template switching with UMIs was used. TCRdb re-analyzed the 5' RACE reads; it lists each CDR3 protein once, without DNA. The sample shows more than 250,000 distinct CDR3 sequences, and about 0.4% sits with its ten largest clones. The data were obtained in a study of T cells expressing NK-cell markers. Study information: Eight donors were sequenced, seven testing HCMV-seropositive and one testing seronegative. Whole-study findings and limits: The study did not resolve the HCMV specificity of expanded NKG2C+ T cell clones.

Per the germline V gene, CDR1 is MNHEY and CDR2 is SVGEGT. The CDR3 contains 14 residues. The receptor's source is a man aged 18 to 30 in good health. The V and J genes are TRBV6-2 or TRBV6-3 and TRBJ2-2; TCRdb's assignment of TRBD1 cannot be checked, as there is no DNA. The sample was blood T cells: a sorted CD56 or NKG2C T cell subset, CD4+ or CD8+ T cells, or bulk PBMC T cells (not recorded which). The CDR3 here is CASSRQGTTGELFF.